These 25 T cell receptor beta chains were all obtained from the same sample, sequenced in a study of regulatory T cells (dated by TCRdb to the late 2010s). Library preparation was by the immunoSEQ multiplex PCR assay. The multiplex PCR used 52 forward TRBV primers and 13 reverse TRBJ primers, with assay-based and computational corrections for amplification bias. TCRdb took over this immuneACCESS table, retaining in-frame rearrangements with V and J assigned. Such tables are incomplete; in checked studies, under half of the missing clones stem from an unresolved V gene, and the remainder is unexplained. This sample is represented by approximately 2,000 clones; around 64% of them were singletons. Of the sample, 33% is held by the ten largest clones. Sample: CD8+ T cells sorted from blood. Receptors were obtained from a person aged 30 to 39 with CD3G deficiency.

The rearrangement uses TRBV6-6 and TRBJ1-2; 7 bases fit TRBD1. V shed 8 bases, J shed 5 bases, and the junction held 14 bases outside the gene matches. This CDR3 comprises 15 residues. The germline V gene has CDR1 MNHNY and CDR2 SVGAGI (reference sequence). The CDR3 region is CASRPGQPPSYGYTF. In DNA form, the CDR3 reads TGTGCCAGCCGGCCGGGACAGCCTCCAAGTTATGGCTACACCTTC.

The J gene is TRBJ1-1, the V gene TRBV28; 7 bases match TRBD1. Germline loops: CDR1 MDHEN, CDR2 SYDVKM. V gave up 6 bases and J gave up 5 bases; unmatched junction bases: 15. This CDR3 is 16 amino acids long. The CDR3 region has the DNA TGTGCCAGCAGCAGGATCGGGACAGCATTGGGGACTGAAGCTTTCTTT. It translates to CASSRIGTALGTEAFF.

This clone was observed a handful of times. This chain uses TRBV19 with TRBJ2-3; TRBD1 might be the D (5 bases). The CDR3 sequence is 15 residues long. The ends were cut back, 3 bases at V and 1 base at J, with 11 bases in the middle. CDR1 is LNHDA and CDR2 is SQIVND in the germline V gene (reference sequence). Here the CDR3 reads CASSIGAKGTDTQYF. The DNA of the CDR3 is TGTGCCAGTAGTATTGGGGCGAAGGGCACAGATACGCAGTATTTT.

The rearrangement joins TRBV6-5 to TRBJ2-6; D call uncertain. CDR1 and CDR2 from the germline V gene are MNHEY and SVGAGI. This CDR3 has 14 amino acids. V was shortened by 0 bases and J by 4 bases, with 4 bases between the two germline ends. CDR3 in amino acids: CASSYSSGANVLTF. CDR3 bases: TGTGCCAGCAGTTACTCTAGCGGGGCCAACGTCCTGACTTTC.

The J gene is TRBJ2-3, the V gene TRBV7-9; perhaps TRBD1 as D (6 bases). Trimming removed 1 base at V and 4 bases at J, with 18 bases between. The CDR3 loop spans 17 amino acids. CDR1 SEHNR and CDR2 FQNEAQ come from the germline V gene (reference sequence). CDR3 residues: CASSLEVGGPEADTQYF. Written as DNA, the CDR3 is TGTGCCAGCAGCTTAGAGGTAGGGGGACCAGAAGCAGATACGCAGTATTTT.

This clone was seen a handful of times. This chain's CDR3 is CASSLGRNYEQYF. CDR3 in DNA: TGTGCCAGCAGCTTAGGCAGAAACTACGAGCAGTACTTC. The rearrangement uses TRBV13 and TRBJ2-7; D is ambiguous. This CDR3 is 13 amino acids long. V was shortened by 0 bases and J by 3 bases, with 6 bases between the two germline ends. The germline V gene has CDR1 PRHDT and CDR2 FYEKMQ (reference sequence).

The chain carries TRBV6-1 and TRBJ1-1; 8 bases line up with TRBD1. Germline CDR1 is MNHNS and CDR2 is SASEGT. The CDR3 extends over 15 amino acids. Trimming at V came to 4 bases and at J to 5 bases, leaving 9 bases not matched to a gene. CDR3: CASSAKTGAGTEAFF. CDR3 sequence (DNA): TGTGCCAGCAGTGCTAAGACAGGGGCTGGGACTGAAGCTTTCTTT.

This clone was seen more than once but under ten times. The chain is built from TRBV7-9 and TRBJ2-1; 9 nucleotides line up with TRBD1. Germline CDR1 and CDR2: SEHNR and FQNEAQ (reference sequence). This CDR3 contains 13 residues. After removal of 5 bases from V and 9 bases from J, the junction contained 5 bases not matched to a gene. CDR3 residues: CASSPTGGREQFF. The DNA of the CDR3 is TGTGCCAGCAGCCCAACAGGGGGCCGTGAGCAGTTCTTC.

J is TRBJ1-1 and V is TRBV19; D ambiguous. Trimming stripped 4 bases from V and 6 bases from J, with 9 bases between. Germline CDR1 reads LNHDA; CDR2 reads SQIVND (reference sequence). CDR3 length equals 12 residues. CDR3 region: CASSTGLAEAFF. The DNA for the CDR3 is TGTGCCAGTAGTACCGGACTGGCTGAAGCTTTCTTT.

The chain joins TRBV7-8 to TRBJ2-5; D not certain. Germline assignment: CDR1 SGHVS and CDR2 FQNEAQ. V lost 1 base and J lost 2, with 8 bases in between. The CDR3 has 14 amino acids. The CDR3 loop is CASSLDRQQETQYF. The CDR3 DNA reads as TGTGCCAGCAGCTTAGACCGGCAGCAAGAGACCCAGTACTTC. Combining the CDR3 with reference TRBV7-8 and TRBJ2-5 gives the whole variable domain GAGVSQSPRYKVAKRGQDVALRCDPISGHVSLFWYQQALGQGPEFLTYFQNEAQLDKSGLPSDRFFAERPEGSVSTLKIQRTQQEDSAVYLCASSLDRQQETQYFGPGTRLLVL.

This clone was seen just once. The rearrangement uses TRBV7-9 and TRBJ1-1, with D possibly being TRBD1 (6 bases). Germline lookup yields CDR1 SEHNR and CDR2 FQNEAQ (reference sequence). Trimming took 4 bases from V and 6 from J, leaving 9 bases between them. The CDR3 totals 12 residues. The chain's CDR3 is CASSSTGAEAFF. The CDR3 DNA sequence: TGTGCCAGCAGCTCGACAGGTGCTGAAGCTTTCTTT.

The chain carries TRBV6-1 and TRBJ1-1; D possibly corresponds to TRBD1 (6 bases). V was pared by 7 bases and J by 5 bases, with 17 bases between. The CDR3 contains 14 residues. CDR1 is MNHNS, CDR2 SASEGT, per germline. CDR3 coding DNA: TGTGCCAGCAACCTAGGACAGACCCGGACTGAAGCTTTCTTT. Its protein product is CASNLGQTRTEAFF.

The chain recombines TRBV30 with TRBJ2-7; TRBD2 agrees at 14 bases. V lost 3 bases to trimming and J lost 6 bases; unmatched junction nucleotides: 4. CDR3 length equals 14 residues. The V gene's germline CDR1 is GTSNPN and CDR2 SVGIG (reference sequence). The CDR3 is CAWSAGLAGVEQYF. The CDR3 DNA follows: TGTGCCTGGAGCGCGGGACTAGCGGGAGTCGAGCAGTACTTC.

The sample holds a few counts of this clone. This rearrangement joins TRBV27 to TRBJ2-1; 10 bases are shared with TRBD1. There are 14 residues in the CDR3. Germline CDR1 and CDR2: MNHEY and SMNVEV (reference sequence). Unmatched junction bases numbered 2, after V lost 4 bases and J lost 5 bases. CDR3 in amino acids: CASSSGQGNNEQFF. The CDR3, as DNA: TGTGCCAGCAGTTCGGGACAGGGGAACAATGAGCAGTTCTTC.

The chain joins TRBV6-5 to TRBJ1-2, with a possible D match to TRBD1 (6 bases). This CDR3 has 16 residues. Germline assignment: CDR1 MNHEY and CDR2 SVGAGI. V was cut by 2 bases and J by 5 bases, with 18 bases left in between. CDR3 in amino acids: CASSYPIGGGRYGYTF. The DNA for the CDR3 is TGTGCCAGCAGTTACCCGATAGGGGGGGGTAGGTATGGCTACACCTTC.

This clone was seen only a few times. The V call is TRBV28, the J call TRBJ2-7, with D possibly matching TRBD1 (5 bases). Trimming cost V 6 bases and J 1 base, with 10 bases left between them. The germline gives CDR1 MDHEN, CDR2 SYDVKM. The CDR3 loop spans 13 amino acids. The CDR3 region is CASSLTVSYEQYF. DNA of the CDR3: TGTGCCAGCAGCTTGACAGTTTCCTACGAGCAGTACTTC.

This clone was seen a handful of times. CDR3 nucleotides: TGTGCCAGCAGTTCCCAGGGGATTGTGAACACTGAAGCTTTCTTT. Its protein product is CASSSQGIVNTEAFF. The chain links TRBV27 to TRBJ1-1, with a weak D call TRBD1 (6 bases). There are 15 residues in the CDR3. The V end lost 4 bases, the J end lost 0 bases, and 12 bases lay between the germline ends. The V gene's germline CDR1 is MNHEY and CDR2 SMNVEV (reference sequence).

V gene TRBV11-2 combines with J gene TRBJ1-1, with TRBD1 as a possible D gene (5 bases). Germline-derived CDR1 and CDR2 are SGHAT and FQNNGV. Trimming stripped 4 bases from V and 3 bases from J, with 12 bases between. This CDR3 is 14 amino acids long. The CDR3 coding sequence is TGTGCCAGCAGCTGGGACCTTAGACACACTGAAGCTTTCTTT. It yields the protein CASSWDLRHTEAFF.

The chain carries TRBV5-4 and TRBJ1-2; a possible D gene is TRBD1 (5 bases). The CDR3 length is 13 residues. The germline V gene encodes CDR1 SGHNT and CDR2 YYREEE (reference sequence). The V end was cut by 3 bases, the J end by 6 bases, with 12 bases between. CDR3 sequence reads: CASSSHGGNGYTF. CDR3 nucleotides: TGTGCCAGCAGCTCCCACGGGGGGAATGGCTACACCTTC. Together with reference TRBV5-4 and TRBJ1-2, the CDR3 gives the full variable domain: ETGVTQSPTHLIKTRGQQVTLRCSSQSGHNTVSWYQQALGQGPQFIFQYYREEENGRGNFPPRFSGLQFPNYSSELNVNALELDDSALYLCASSSHGGNGYTFGSGTRLTVV.

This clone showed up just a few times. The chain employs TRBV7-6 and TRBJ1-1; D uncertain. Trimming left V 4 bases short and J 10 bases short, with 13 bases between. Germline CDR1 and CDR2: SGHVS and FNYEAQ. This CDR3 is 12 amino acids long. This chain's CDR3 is CASSSPGLAAFF. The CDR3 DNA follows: TGTGCCAGCAGCTCGCCGGGTTTAGCAGCTTTCTTT. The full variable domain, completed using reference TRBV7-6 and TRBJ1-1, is GAGVSQSPRYKVTKRGQDVALRCDPISGHVSLYWYRQALGQGPEFLTYFNYEAQQDKSGLPNDRFSAERPEGSISTLTIQRTEQRDSAMYRCASSSPGLAAFFGQGTRLTVV.

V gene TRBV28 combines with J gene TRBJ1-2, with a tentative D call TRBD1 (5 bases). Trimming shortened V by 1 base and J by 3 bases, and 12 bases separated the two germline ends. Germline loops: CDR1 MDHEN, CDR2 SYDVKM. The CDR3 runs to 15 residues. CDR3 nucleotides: TGTGCCAGCAGTTTATCGAGGGGCGGGTACTATGGCTACACCTTC. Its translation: CASSLSRGGYYGYTF.

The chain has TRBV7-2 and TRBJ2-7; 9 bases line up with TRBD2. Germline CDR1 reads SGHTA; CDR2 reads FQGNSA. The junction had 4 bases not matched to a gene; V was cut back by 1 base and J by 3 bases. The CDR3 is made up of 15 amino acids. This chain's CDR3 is CASSLGVAGVYEQYF. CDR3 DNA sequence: TGTGCCAGCAGCTTAGGAGTAGCGGGAGTCTACGAGCAGTACTTC.

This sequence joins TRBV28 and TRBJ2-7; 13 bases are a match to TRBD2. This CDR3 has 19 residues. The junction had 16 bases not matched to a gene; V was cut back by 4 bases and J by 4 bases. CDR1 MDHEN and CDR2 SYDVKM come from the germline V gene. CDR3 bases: TGTGCCAGCAGTTCCCGGCCCCGGACTAGCGGGAGCTTAGGGTACGAGCAGTACTTC. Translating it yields CASSSRPRTSGSLGYEQYF.

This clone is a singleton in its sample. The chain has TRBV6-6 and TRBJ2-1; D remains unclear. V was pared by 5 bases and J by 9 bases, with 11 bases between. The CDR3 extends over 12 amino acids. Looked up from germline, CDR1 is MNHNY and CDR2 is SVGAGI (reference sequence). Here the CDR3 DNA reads TGTGCCAGCAGTCAGGACCTCTCTGAGCAGTTCTTC. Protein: CASSQDLSEQFF.

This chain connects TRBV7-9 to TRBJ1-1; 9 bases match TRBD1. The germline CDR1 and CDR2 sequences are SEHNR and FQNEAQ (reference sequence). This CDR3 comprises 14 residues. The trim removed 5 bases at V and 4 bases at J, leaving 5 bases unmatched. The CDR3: CASSHRQGGTEAFF. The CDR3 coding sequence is TGTGCCAGCAGCCACCGACAGGGGGGCACTGAAGCTTTCTTT.